This T cell receptor (beta chain) derives from a study of blood T cell repertoires in COVID-19. Study-level background: COVID-19 samples collected from the United States, Italy and Spain covered acute and convalescent phases. PBMCs, B-cell-depleted T cells, or T cells provided the cDNA or gDNA that made up the material.

Authors' analysis steps: Using reference gene primer amplification, nucleated cell counts were estimated. TCRdb's copy holds only in-frame clones and misses some; the assay was immunoSEQ multiplex PCR. That table supplies the V and J calls and clone size; D and trimming were determined from the DNA. The sample consists of over 200,000 clones, 88% of them appearing once. Germline V gene lookup returns CDR1 LNHDA and CDR2 SQIVND (reference sequence). The germline V and J ends were trimmed by 6 bases and 0 bases, with 9 bases remaining between them. The CDR3 is made up of 14 amino acids. The chain couples TRBV19 to TRBJ2-1; D may be TRBD2 (5 bases). Sequences were obtained from peripheral blood. The clonotype was recovered from a man aged 18 to 29 with active or convalescent COVID-19. This CDR3 reads CASRVGSSYNEQFF. The DNA of the CDR3 is TGTGCCAGTAGGGTGGGGAGCTCCTACAATGAGCAGTTCTTC.